This T cell receptor (beta chain) comes out of a study of T cell repertoires in cytomegalovirus infection. Concerning this clonotype: An end of the junction differs from the germline gene, which may be a read error.

TCRdb fed the reads into MiXCR, producing one record per CDR3 protein. The sample carries roughly 600,000 distinct CDR3 sequences, around 24% recorded once. This TCR came from a human donor in good health (CMV status not recorded). Some clones in this sample may be carry-over from other donors' samples. Sequencing used CD8+ T cells from PBMCs.

Here the CDR3 DNA reads TGTGCCAACAGCCCCGGACCACCCACTGAAGCTTTCTTT. Its protein product is CANSPGPPTEAFF. This chain links TRBV7-3 with TRBJ1-1; D is unresolved. Germline CDR1 and CDR2: SGHTA and FQGTGA. The CDR3 loop spans 13 amino acids.